The 29 T cell receptor beta chains presented below share a single source sample, sequenced in a study of shared clonotypes between healthy human individuals. TCRdb's copy holds only in-frame clones and misses some; the assay was immunoSEQ multiplex PCR. Of a few million clones in the sample, more than 80% are singletons; the top ten hold about 0.41%. The sample comprised naive CD4+ T cells from PBMCs. Indicated subset: CD45RA+ positively selected. All receptors come from a man between 18 and 35 years old in good health. Some clones in this sample may be carry-over from other donors' samples.

This clone was seen just once. This chain uses TRBV5-4 with TRBJ2-5; no firm D call. The CDR3 length is 11 residues. Trimming cost V 2 bases and J 4 bases, with 3 bases left between them. The V gene's germline CDR1 is SGHNT and CDR2 YYREEE (reference sequence). The CDR3 region has the DNA TGTGCCAGCAGCTTCGGAGAGACCCAGTACTTC. Translated, it gives CASSFGETQYF. The full variable domain, rest sourced from reference TRBV5-4 and TRBJ2-5, is ETGVTQSPTHLIKTRGQQVTLRCSSQSGHNTVSWYQQALGQGPQFIFQYYREEENGRGNFPPRFSGLQFPNYSSELNVNALELDDSALYLCASSFGETQYFGPGTRLLVL.

The chain is built from TRBV4-2 and TRBJ2-5; 10 bases are a match to TRBD2. V lost 0 bases to trimming and J lost 5 bases; unmatched junction nucleotides: 15. Germline lookup yields CDR1 LGHNA and CDR2 YNFKEQ. The CDR3 contains 19 residues. The CDR3 region has the DNA TGTGCCAGCAGCCAAGATAGGGGTAGGGCTAGCGGGAGTGCGGAGACCCAGTACTTC. Residues: CASSQDRGRASGSAETQYF.

The rearrangement links TRBV7-2 to TRBJ2-7; D tentatively fits TRBD1 or TRBD2 (5 bases each). CDR1 is SGHTA, CDR2 FQGNSA, per germline. This CDR3 has 14 amino acids. V dropped 5 bases and J dropped 0 bases, with 11 bases sitting between them. Here the CDR3 reads CASSRGRSSYEQYF. The CDR3 region has the DNA TGTGCCAGCAGCCGGGGACGGAGCTCCTACGAGCAGTACTTC.

Concerning this clone: This sample includes further DNA sequences coding for the same CDR3. The CDR3 reads CASSLGGSGANVLTF. The CDR3 coding sequence is TGTGCCAGCAGCTTGGGTGGCTCTGGGGCCAACGTCCTGACTTTC. The gene calls are TRBV5-6 and TRBJ2-6; D gene uncertain. Germline CDR1 reads SGHDT; CDR2 reads YYEEEE. The CDR3 is 15 amino acids. V lost 0 bases and J 0 bases, leaving 4 bases between the germline ends.

Concerning this clone itself: Other DNA sequences in this sample translate to the same CDR3. The genes are TRBV30 and TRBJ1-5; possible D gene TRBD1, 5 bases. The length of the CDR3 is 13 residues. Germline V gives CDR1 GTSNPN, CDR2 SVGIG (reference sequence). V lost 1 base to trimming and J lost 5 bases, with 9 bases between them. CDR3 protein: CAWSGGGDQPQHF. DNA for the CDR3: TGTGCCTGGAGTGGAGGAGGGGATCAGCCCCAGCATTTT.

Notes on this clone: This sample also contains other DNA sequences that code for the same CDR3. This chain connects TRBV9 to TRBJ2-7; TRBD1 is a possible D gene (6 bases). V lost 4 bases and J 0 bases, leaving 11 bases between the germline ends. Germline V lookup: CDR1 SGDLS, CDR2 YYNGEE. This CDR3 comprises 14 residues. The CDR3 is CASSTTGSSYEQYF. The DNA of the CDR3 is TGTGCCAGCAGCACTACAGGGAGCTCCTACGAGCAGTACTTC.

The chain has TRBV30 and TRBJ1-2; no clear D. Trimming took 0 bases from V and 3 from J, leaving 8 bases between them. The CDR3 totals 13 residues. Germline values: CDR1 GTSNPN, CDR2 SVGIG (reference sequence). CDR3 in amino acids: CAWSVEIYYGYTF. The CDR3 coding sequence is TGTGCCTGGAGTGTAGAGATATACTATGGCTACACCTTC.

V usage is TRBV5-4 and J usage is TRBJ2-6; no reliable D call. In germline, CDR1 is SGHNT, CDR2 YYREEE (reference sequence). The CDR3 sequence is 13 residues long. Trimming shortened V by 3 bases and J by 6 bases, and 7 bases separated the two germline ends. The CDR3 DNA reads TGTGCCAGCAGCTCCGGATTGGCCAACGTCCTGACTTTC. Its translation is CASSSGLANVLTF.

For the CDR3, the DNA is TGTGCCAGCAGTGAGGGACATTCGGGGCAGCCCCAGCATTTT. Translation gives CASSEGHSGQPQHF. The chain has TRBV6-1 and TRBJ1-5; D is possibly TRBD1 (6 bases). Trimming cost V 3 bases and J 7 bases, with 13 bases left between them. Germline V gene data show CDR1 as MNHNS and CDR2 as SASEGT. The CDR3 has 14 residues.

CDR3 protein: CASSPMGGGHEQYF. CDR3 nucleotides: TGTGCCAGCAGCCCGATGGGAGGGGGGCACGAGCAGTACTTC. The J gene is TRBJ2-7, the V gene TRBV5-4; D is possibly TRBD2 (7 bases). Per the germline V gene, CDR1 is SGHNT and CDR2 is YYREEE (reference sequence). The CDR3 loop spans 14 amino acids. V gave up 4 bases and J gave up 5 bases, with 16 bases separating them.

About this clone itself: Other nucleotide sequences in the sample specify the same CDR3. The rearrangement uses TRBV18 and TRBJ2-3; TRBD1 is a possible D gene (6 bases). Trimming left V 3 bases short and J 0 bases short, with 7 bases between. Germline V lookup: CDR1 KGHSH, CDR2 LQKENI. The CDR3 consists of 14 residues. The CDR3 sequence is CASSPTGSTDTQYF. The DNA for the CDR3 is TGTGCCAGCTCACCGACAGGAAGCACAGATACGCAGTATTTT. Looking up the rest from reference TRBV18 and TRBJ2-3 gives the full variable domain: NAGVMQNPRHLVRRRGQEARLRCSPMKGHSHVYWYRQLPEEGLKFMVYLQKENIIDESGMPKERFSAEFPKEGPSILRIQQVVRGDSAAYFCASSPTGSTDTQYFGPGTRLTVL.

The chain recombines TRBV9 with TRBJ2-3, with TRBD1 matching 7 bases. There are 17 residues in the CDR3. Germline CDR1 and CDR2: SGDLS and YYNGEE. The V and J ends lost 2 bases and 3 bases, in that order; junction bases with no gene match: 12. In nucleotides, the CDR3 is TGTGCCAGCAGCGTCCAAACCCCGACAGGGCGGACAGATACGCAGTATTTT. Its protein is CASSVQTPTGRTDTQYF.

The chain employs TRBV5-8 and TRBJ1-4, with no clear D. Germline values: CDR1 SGHTS, CDR2 YDEGEE. This CDR3 comprises 13 residues. The V and J ends lost 1 base and 4 bases respectively, with 5 bases between them. In DNA, the CDR3 is TGTGCCAGCAGCTTGTGGGGTAATGAAAAACTGTTTTTT. Translated: CASSLWGNEKLFF.

The genes are TRBV19 and TRBJ1-1; 8 nucleotides line up with TRBD1. Germline values: CDR1 LNHDA, CDR2 SQIVND (reference sequence). CDR3 length: 14 residues. The V segment lost 9 bases and the J segment 5 bases; nucleotides outside the gene matches: 11. Here the CDR3 DNA reads TGTGCCAGCCGGGGACAGGCCCCTGGGACTGAAGCTTTCTTT. This encodes CASRGQAPGTEAFF.

This chain links TRBV7-2 with TRBJ1-3; D is unresolved. Germline CDR1 and CDR2: SGHTA and FQGNSA. This CDR3 contains 14 residues. V lost 5 bases and J lost 8, with 16 bases in between. In DNA, the CDR3 is TGTGCCAGCAGCCTCCGGGCCAGAACGGACACCATATATTTT. As protein: CASSLRARTDTIYF.

The chain couples TRBV5-4 to TRBJ2-7; a weak D match, TRBD2 (5 bases). This CDR3 spans 14 amino acids. The ends were cut back, 0 bases at V and 6 bases at J, with 13 bases in the middle. Germline CDR1 and CDR2: SGHNT and YYREEE (reference sequence). The CDR3 here is CASSLGGSSAEQYF. CDR3 nucleotides: TGTGCCAGCAGCTTGGGTGGGAGCTCCGCCGAGCAGTACTTC.

The V and J genes are TRBV10-1 and TRBJ1-5; D not certain. Per the germline V gene, CDR1 is WNHNN and CDR2 is SYGVQD (reference sequence). Trimming shortened V by 2 bases and J by 4 bases, and 6 bases separated the two germline ends. The CDR3 length is 13 residues. CDR3 sequence reads: CASSEKGNQPQHF. The CDR3 bases are TGCGCCAGCAGTGAGAAGGGAAATCAGCCCCAGCATTTT.

The table lists this clone with a count of one. This chain's CDR3 is CASSYLGGEAFF. Written as DNA, the CDR3 is TGCGCCAGCAGCTACCTAGGCGGGGAAGCTTTCTTT. The chain is built from TRBV4-1 and TRBJ1-1; D remains ambiguous. CDR3 length: 12 residues. Germline V CDR1 and CDR2: MGHRA, YSYEKL. Trimming pared 5 bases from V and 8 bases from J, leaving 12 bases between.

The chain is built from TRBV28 and TRBJ2-5; TRBD1 might be the D (5 bases). This CDR3 comprises 12 residues. Germline-derived CDR1 and CDR2 are MDHEN and SYDVKM. The V end was cut by 10 bases, the J end by 1 base, with 10 bases between. In DNA, the CDR3 is TGTGCCACCCTAGACAGCCAAGAGACCCAGTACTTC. This translates into CATLDSQETQYF.

This chain connects TRBV25-1 to TRBJ1-2, with 7 bases aligning to TRBD1. The length of the CDR3 is 13 residues. V was pared by 6 bases and J by 5 bases, with 6 bases of the junction left unmatched. Germline lookup yields CDR1 MGHDK and CDR2 SYGVNS. This CDR3 reads CASSADRDYGYTF. The DNA for the CDR3 is TGTGCCAGCAGCGCAGACAGGGATTATGGCTACACCTTC.

The chain has TRBV7-3 and TRBJ2-1, with TRBD2 identical over 7 bases. V was pared by 4 bases and J by 0 bases, with 6 bases of the junction left unmatched. The CDR3 contains 16 residues. Germline loops: CDR1 SGHTA, CDR2 FQGTGA. The CDR3 region is CASSYNGGSSYNEQFF. The CDR3, as DNA: TGTGCCAGCAGCTACAACGGGGGGAGCTCCTACAATGAGCAGTTCTTC.

The rearrangement joins TRBV6-5 to TRBJ1-1; D ambiguous. Trimming took 5 bases from V and 9 from J, leaving 13 bases between them. CDR3 length: 12 residues. Germline loops: CDR1 MNHEY, CDR2 SVGAGI. For the CDR3, the DNA is TGTGCCAGCAGTACATCCAAGGGCAAAGCTTTCTTT. It yields the protein CASSTSKGKAFF.

V and J are TRBV7-9 and TRBJ2-5; D is undetermined. With 4 bases removed from V and 0 bases from J, the gap between germline ends came to 9 bases. Germline values: CDR1 SEHNR, CDR2 FQNEAQ (reference sequence). This CDR3 has 14 residues. CDR3 coding DNA: TGTGCCAGCAGCTACATTGGTGACCAAGAGACCCAGTACTTC. Amino acid sequence: CASSYIGDQETQYF. Full variable domain (missing parts from reference TRBV7-9 and TRBJ2-5): DTGVSQNPRHKITKRGQNVTFRCDPISEHNRLYWYRQTLGQGPEFLTYFQNEAQLEKSRLLSDRFSAERPKGSFSTLEIQRTEQGDSAMYLCASSYIGDQETQYFGPGTRLLVL.

As for this clone: The same CDR3 can be traced to other DNA sequences in this sample. The V and J genes are TRBV5-1 and TRBJ1-2, with D uncertain. V gave up 0 bases and J gave up 5 bases, with 14 bases separating them. The V gene's germline CDR1 is SGHRS and CDR2 YFSETQ. The CDR3 spans 15 residues. CDR3 residues: CASSLAGERSYGYTF. As DNA, the CDR3 is TGCGCCAGCAGCTTGGCCGGGGAGAGGTCATATGGCTACACCTTC.

CDR3: CASSQQQGIYGYTF. CDR3 in DNA: TGTGCCAGCAGCCAACAACAGGGGATCTATGGCTACACCTTC. V is TRBV5-8 and J is TRBJ1-2, with 7 bases fitting TRBD1. V was pared by 4 bases and J by 4 bases, with 7 bases of the junction left unmatched. Germline CDR1 is SGHTS and CDR2 is YDEGEE. The CDR3 is 14 amino acids.

The rearrangement uses TRBV30 and TRBJ2-5; D is unclear. Germline CDR1 reads GTSNPN; CDR2 reads SVGIG (reference sequence). The V and J ends lost 4 bases and 4 bases respectively, with 7 bases between them. This CDR3 comprises 11 residues. CDR3 residues: CAWNNPETQYF. The CDR3 bases are TGTGCCTGGAATAATCCAGAGACCCAGTACTTC.

The chain combines TRBV28 with TRBJ1-5; no definite D call. The CDR3 totals 12 residues. V lost 7 bases and J 11 bases, leaving 15 bases between the germline ends. Germline CDR1 reads MDHEN; CDR2 reads SYDVKM. Written as DNA, the CDR3 is TGTGCCAGCACCGCCCCTGAGAGGGCCCAGCATTTT. Translated: CASTAPERAQHF. Full variable domain (missing parts from reference TRBV28 and TRBJ1-5): DVKVTQSSRYLVKRTGEKVFLECVQDMDHENMFWYRQDPGLGLRLIYFSYDVKMKEKGDIPEGYSVSREKKERFSLILESASTNQTSMYLCASTAPERAQHFGDGTRLSIL.

The chain uses TRBV18 and TRBJ2-5; D is unclear. The CDR3 is 13 amino acids. Germline V gene data show CDR1 as KGHSH and CDR2 as LQKENI. With 2 bases removed from V and 5 bases from J, the gap between germline ends came to 9 bases. The CDR3 reads CASSPESGETQYF. As DNA, the CDR3 is TGTGCCAGCTCACCAGAGTCTGGGGAGACCCAGTACTTC.

V usage is TRBV19 and J usage is TRBJ2-7; 10 nucleotides align to TRBD1. The CDR3 sequence is 16 residues long. After removal of 2 bases from V and 3 bases from J, the junction contained 7 bases not matched to a gene. Germline V gene lookup returns CDR1 LNHDA and CDR2 SQIVND (reference sequence). CDR3 DNA sequence: TGTGCCAGTAGTATACGTACCGGGACAGGGGTCTACGAGCAGTACTTC. Translated, it gives CASSIRTGTGVYEQYF.